The 32 T cell receptor beta chains given below trace back to one sample, sequenced in a study of Ad26.COV2.S vaccination and SARS-CoV-2 variants. Treatment meaning: roughly 20 received Ad26.COV2.S at low or high dose, single or two shots; five or six received placebo; per-sample allocation not given. Day 63 after the first vaccine or placebo injection was the time point for sampling. TCRdb's table, derived via immunoSEQ multiplex PCR, lists solely in-frame clones and lacks some. The table includes approximately 240,000 clones, around 89% detected once. Material: peripheral blood, obtained in a trial of Ad26.COV2.S vaccine versus placebo. All receptors come from a person aged 18 to 59 who received the Ad26.COV2.S COVID-19 vaccine or a placebo.

The chain joins TRBV7-2 to TRBJ1-1; 7 nucleotides match TRBD1. The CDR3 sequence is 13 residues long. Germline-derived CDR1 and CDR2 are SGHTA and FQGNSA. The trim removed 1 base at V and 7 bases at J, leaving 3 bases unmatched. CDR3 region: CASSLEGASEAFF. CDR3 DNA: TGTGCCAGCAGCTTAGAGGGGGCCAGTGAAGCTTTCTTT.

This clone appeared a few times. The chain carries TRBV2 and TRBJ1-5; no clear D gene. The CDR3 is 14 residues long. With 0 bases removed from V and 3 bases from J, the gap between germline ends came to 6 bases. Germline loops: CDR1 SNHLY, CDR2 FYNNEI. CDR3 DNA: TGTGCCAGCAGTGAAGCCGATGCCAATCAGCCCCAGCATTTT. This gives the protein CASSEADANQPQHF.

This clone was observed a single time. As DNA, the CDR3 is TGTGCCAGCAGCTTAGGGTGGAAAGAGACCCAGTACTTC. This codes for CASSLGWKETQYF. This chain links TRBV7-3 with TRBJ2-5; D not resolved. CDR1 SGHTA and CDR2 FQGTGA come from the germline V gene. Trimming pared 2 bases from V and 3 bases from J, leaving 7 bases between. This CDR3 is 13 amino acids long.

The chain couples TRBV6-2 or TRBV6-3 to TRBJ2-7; 9 bases are shared with TRBD1. The CDR3 extends over 16 amino acids. The germline V gene encodes CDR1 MNHEY and CDR2 SVGEGT. The V segment lost 5 bases and the J segment 2 bases; nucleotides outside the gene matches: 10. CDR3 residues: CASSKTGGPFAYEQYF. Here the CDR3 DNA reads TGTGCCAGCAGTAAAACAGGGGGCCCATTCGCCTACGAGCAGTACTTC.

The chain uses TRBV19 and TRBJ2-2, with 11 nucleotides matching TRBD1. The junction had 12 bases not matched to a gene; V was cut back by 5 bases and J by 1 base. There are 19 residues in the CDR3. CDR1 and CDR2 from the germline V gene are LNHDA and SQIVND (reference sequence). CDR3 region: CASSLRDRGLVGNTGELFF. CDR3 nucleotides: TGTGCCAGTAGTTTACGGGACAGGGGGTTAGTTGGGAACACCGGGGAGCTGTTTTTT.

V is TRBV19 and J is TRBJ2-1; TRBD2 is a possible D gene (6 bases). V lost 7 bases and J lost 0, with 13 bases in between. The CDR3 is 15 amino acids. Per the germline V gene, CDR1 is LNHDA and CDR2 is SQIVND (reference sequence). The chain's CDR3 is CASTPSVSSYNEQFF. DNA of the CDR3: TGTGCCAGTACCCCTAGCGTGAGCTCCTACAATGAGCAGTTCTTC.

This chain uses TRBV5-8 with TRBJ2-7; TRBD2 is a possible D gene (5 bases). The germline V gene encodes CDR1 SGHTS and CDR2 YDEGEE. This CDR3 spans 15 amino acids. V lost 3 bases and J 2 bases, leaving 15 bases between the germline ends. The CDR3 sequence is CASSSSSGSTYEQYF. For the CDR3, the DNA is TGTGCCAGCAGCTCCAGTTCGGGGTCTACCTACGAGCAGTACTTC.

The CDR3 here is CATSRADREYSPLHF. For the CDR3, the DNA is TGTGCCACCAGCAGAGCGGACAGGGAGTATTCACCCCTCCACTTT. The V call is TRBV15, the J call TRBJ1-6; 8 bases are a match to TRBD1. Germline V lookup: CDR1 LNHNV, CDR2 YYDKDF (reference sequence). The CDR3 runs to 15 residues. With 1 base clipped from V and 8 bases from J, the junction kept 4 bases outside the gene matches.

This chain connects TRBV24-1 to TRBJ1-5; D not certain. Trimming pared 3 bases from V and 2 bases from J, leaving 10 bases between. The CDR3 covers 15 residues. CDR1 is KGHDR and CDR2 is SFDVKD in the germline V gene. Here the CDR3 reads CATSDGGKGNQPQHF. The CDR3 DNA reads TGTGCCACCAGTGATGGAGGGAAAGGCAATCAGCCCCAGCATTTT.

The chain joins TRBV6-5 to TRBJ1-1; possible D gene TRBD1, 5 bases. Germline CDR1 is MNHEY and CDR2 is SVGAGI. This CDR3 contains 12 residues. The V and J ends lost 5 bases and 10 bases respectively, with 14 bases between them. CDR3 coding DNA: TGTGCCAGCAGTCTGGGACGGATTCCAGCTTTCTTT. This gives the protein CASSLGRIPAFF.

This chain links TRBV19 with TRBJ1-2, with 9 nucleotides matching TRBD1. Germline V lookup: CDR1 LNHDA, CDR2 SQIVND (reference sequence). V trimming: 3 bases; J trimming: 3 bases; junction bases outside the gene matches: 2. The CDR3 runs to 14 residues. The CDR3 protein is CASSIRTGDYGYTF. DNA for the CDR3: TGTGCCAGTAGTATCCGGACAGGGGACTATGGCTACACCTTC.

The rearrangement links TRBV7-2 to TRBJ2-1, with TRBD2 identical over 12 bases. Losses at the gene ends were 3 bases for V and 8 bases for J; bases not matched to a gene: 5. Germline lookup yields CDR1 SGHTA and CDR2 FQGNSA. This CDR3 has 15 amino acids. The CDR3 loop reads CASSFLAGGEHEQFF. In DNA form, the CDR3 reads TGTGCCAGCAGCTTCCTAGCGGGGGGGGAACATGAGCAGTTCTTC.

The chain is built from TRBV2 and TRBJ2-7; TRBD2 is a possible D gene (5 bases). From germline, CDR1 is SNHLY and CDR2 FYNNEI. With 7 bases removed from V and 4 bases from J, the gap between germline ends came to 11 bases. The CDR3 has 12 amino acids. The CDR3 here is CASKGERYEQYF. The CDR3, as DNA: TGTGCCAGCAAGGGAGAGAGGTACGAGCAGTACTTC. The whole variable domain, filled in from reference TRBV2 and TRBJ2-7, reads EPEVTQTPSHQVTQMGQEVILRCVPISNHLYFYWYRQILGQKVEFLVSFYNNEISEKSEIFDDQFSVERPDGSNFTLKIRSTKLEDSAMYFCASKGERYEQYFGPGTRLTVT.

The chain recombines TRBV14 with TRBJ1-2; possible D gene TRBD1, 5 bases. V lost 5 bases and J lost 8, with 21 bases in between. This CDR3 region has 15 residues. From germline, CDR1 is SGHDN and CDR2 FVKESK. In DNA, the CDR3 is TGTGCCAGCAGCGCTACCCCCGATGGAAGGGGAGGCTACACCTTC. This codes for CASSATPDGRGGYTF.

The CDR3 coding sequence is TGTGCCAGGAACCGCCGGCAGATCACAGATACGCAGTATTTT. It specifies CARNRRQITDTQYF. This rearrangement joins TRBV7-3 to TRBJ2-3; D gene ambiguous. V was pared by 9 bases and J by 2 bases, with 15 bases between. Germline CDR1 reads SGHTA; CDR2 reads FQGTGA. CDR3 length: 14 residues.

V usage is TRBV4-3 and J usage is TRBJ1-5; D is unresolved. Trimming removed 8 bases at V and 11 bases at J, with 25 bases between. This CDR3 contains 15 residues. CDR1 LGHNA and CDR2 YSLEER come from the germline V gene. The CDR3 reads CASSAEYGRTEAQHF. The DNA of the CDR3 is TGCGCCAGCTCAGCGGAATACGGGAGGACCGAGGCCCAGCATTTT.

The V and J genes are TRBV6-2 or TRBV6-3 and TRBJ2-7; no firm D call. V dropped 2 bases and J dropped 6 bases, with 26 bases sitting between them. Germline-derived CDR1 and CDR2 are MNHEY and SVGEGT. The CDR3 runs to 18 residues. The CDR3, as DNA: TGTGCCAGCAGTTACCTTGTTAAAGCAAATCACTTGATCACCGAGCAGTACTTC. This gives the protein CASSYLVKANHLITEQYF.

This clone turned up a few times. The chain combines TRBV2 with TRBJ2-7; 12 nucleotides agree with TRBD2. The CDR3 covers 14 residues. Germline-derived CDR1 and CDR2 are SNHLY and FYNNEI. The V gene end was trimmed by 10 bases and the J gene end by 5 bases; junction bases not matched to a gene: 9. The CDR3 nucleotides read TGTGCCATTGCGACTAGCGGGAGCCCAAACGAGCAGTACTTC. The encoded protein is CAIATSGSPNEQYF.

The chain employs TRBV2 and TRBJ1-1, with D hard to call. The CDR3 totals 13 residues. Trimming cost V 0 bases and J 8 bases, with 10 bases left between them. Germline V gives CDR1 SNHLY, CDR2 FYNNEI. The CDR3, as DNA: TGTGCCAGCAGTGAAGCGGTGGGCAGGGAAGCTTTCTTT. This translates into CASSEAVGREAFF.

The chain uses TRBV10-3 and TRBJ2-1, with TRBD1 identical over 9 bases. CDR1 and CDR2 (germline): ENHRY, SYGVKD. The CDR3 extends over 14 amino acids. The trim removed 6 bases at V and 8 bases at J, leaving 8 bases unmatched. CDR3 sequence: CAISPRTGEDEQFF. The DNA of the CDR3 is TGTGCCATCAGCCCTAGGACAGGGGAAGATGAGCAGTTCTTC.

The chain links TRBV6-5 to TRBJ1-3, with 7 nucleotides matching TRBD1. This CDR3 spans 15 amino acids. J lost 4 bases, V lost 8 bases, and 11 bases had no gene match. The germline gives CDR1 MNHEY, CDR2 SVGAGI. The CDR3 spells CASGSDRAHGNTIYF. The CDR3 region has the DNA TGTGCCAGCGGGTCCGACAGGGCACACGGAAACACCATATATTTT.

CDR3 loop: CASSLVLNTEAFF. CDR3 coding DNA: TGTGCCAGCAGCTTGGTGTTGAACACTGAAGCTTTCTTT. J is TRBJ1-1 and V is TRBV5-6; the D is unclear. The CDR3 extends over 13 amino acids. Trimming took off 0 bases at V and 0 bases at J, with 3 bases between the two ends. Germline CDR1 SGHDT, CDR2 YYEEEE.

V usage is TRBV24-1 and J usage is TRBJ2-6; D gene unclear. V was clipped by 2 bases and J by 4 bases, with 5 bases between them. Looked up from germline, CDR1 is KGHDR and CDR2 is SFDVKD. This CDR3 is built from 14 residues. CDR3 DNA sequence: TGTGCCACCAGTGATTCTGGGGGGGCCAACGTCCTGACTTTC. Its protein product is CATSDSGGANVLTF.

The V call is TRBV30, the J call TRBJ1-2; 8 positions match TRBD1. Germline CDR1 is GTSNPN and CDR2 is SVGIG (reference sequence). V dropped 6 bases and J dropped 8; count of bases not matched to a gene: 14. The length of the CDR3 is 14 residues. CDR3: CACQAQGALGGYTF. The CDR3, as DNA: TGTGCCTGTCAAGCGCAGGGGGCTTTAGGAGGCTACACCTTC.

The sample holds one count of this clone. The rearrangement joins TRBV4-3 to TRBJ1-2; TRBD1 is a possible D gene (6 bases). Trimming took off 1 base at V and 8 bases at J, with 14 bases between the two ends. CDR1 LGHNA and CDR2 YSLEER come from the germline V gene. This CDR3 region has 14 residues. CDR3 protein: CASSQVGAGVGYTF. In nucleotides, the CDR3 is TGCGCCAGCAGCCAAGTGGGGGCGGGGGTCGGCTACACCTTC.

The genes are TRBV7-3 and TRBJ2-5; TRBD2 might be the D (5 bases). Between the trimmed V and J ends, which lost 2 bases and 2 bases, there was a span of 9 bases. Germline CDR1 is SGHTA and CDR2 is FQGTGA. The CDR3 is made up of 14 amino acids. CDR3 DNA sequence: TGTGCCAGCAGCTTACGGGGTCCTCAAGAGACCCAGTACTTC. It is translated as CASSLRGPQETQYF.

The V gene is TRBV4-2, the J gene TRBJ2-1; TRBD2 matches at 9 bases. Germline CDR1 is LGHNA and CDR2 is YNFKEQ. The CDR3 spans 16 residues. Trimming took 4 bases from V and 4 from J; bases not matched to a gene: 8. In DNA form, the CDR3 reads TGTGCCAGCAGCCCCATGGATAGCGGGGGTTACAATGAGCAGTTCTTC. Translated: CASSPMDSGGYNEQFF.

The gene calls are TRBV11-3 and TRBJ1-1; 7 bases map to TRBD1. There are 13 residues in the CDR3. The V and J ends lost 5 bases and 3 bases, in that order; junction bases with no gene match: 3. Germline loops: CDR1 SGHNT, CDR2 YENEEA. The CDR3 loop reads CASSPGQDTEAFF. Written as DNA, the CDR3 is TGTGCCAGCAGCCCAGGACAGGACACTGAAGCTTTCTTT.

The chain combines TRBV30 with TRBJ2-7, with TRBD1 identical over 9 bases. Trimming at V came to 5 bases and at J to 4 bases, leaving 3 bases not matched to a gene. Germline CDR1 is GTSNPN and CDR2 is SVGIG (reference sequence). The CDR3 totals 12 residues. CDR3 region: CAWGDRDYEQYF. The CDR3 DNA reads as TGTGCCTGGGGGGACAGGGATTACGAGCAGTACTTC.

The chain links TRBV5-1 to TRBJ1-1, with a weak D call TRBD1 (6 bases). CDR1 SGHRS and CDR2 YFSETQ come from the germline V gene. The CDR3 extends over 18 amino acids. V was pared by 0 bases and J by 0 bases, with 18 bases between. In DNA form, the CDR3 reads TGCGCCAGCAGCTTGGCCACAGGGATCCTTAGTCTGAACACTGAAGCTTTCTTT. The encoded protein is CASSLATGILSLNTEAFF.

The V and J genes are TRBV2 and TRBJ1-6; D not certain. CDR3 size: 13 residues. The germline V gene has CDR1 SNHLY and CDR2 FYNNEI. Trimming took 8 bases from V and 2 from J, leaving 7 bases between them. The CDR3 DNA is TGTGCCAGCGGCCGAGCCTATAATTCACCCCTCCACTTT. This encodes CASGRAYNSPLHF.

This sequence joins TRBV9 and TRBJ1-2; no reliable D call. CDR3 size: 12 residues. CDR1 SGDLS and CDR2 YYNGEE come from the germline V gene. The V end was cut by 0 bases, the J end by 7 bases, with 7 bases between. This chain's CDR3 is CASSVGLGGYTF. The CDR3 DNA sequence: TGTGCCAGCAGCGTAGGACTGGGTGGCTACACCTTC.